The 28 T cell receptor beta chains in this list originate from one sample, sequenced in a study of Graves' ophthalmopathy and Graves' hyperthyroidism. RNA transcripts served as template for amplifying TCR beta CDR3 sequences. A first-round RT-PCR used HTBI primers, followed by a second-round multiplex PCR. TCRdb used MiXCR to reprocess the multiplex PCR reads, holding one entry per CDR3 protein. The table lists more than 300,000 distinct CDR3 sequences, 15% to 17% of them singletons, with around 6.6% in the top ten. Source material: peripheral blood. Receptors were obtained from a woman between 18 and 29 years old with stable Graves' hyperthyroidism.

On this clonotype itself: With a much larger clone just one base away, this may be a read error. This chain links TRBV6-1 with TRBJ2-5; 9 bases line up with TRBD2. There are 14 residues in the CDR3. CDR1 and CDR2 (germline): MNHNS, SASEGT. This CDR3 reads CASSGGGGGETKYF. CDR3 in DNA: TGTGCCAGCAGTGGCGGGGGGGGGGGAGAGACCAAGTACTTC.

The chain uses TRBV11-2 and TRBJ2-7, with D perhaps matching TRBD1 (5 bases). Germline V gene lookup returns CDR1 SGHAT and CDR2 FQNNGV. This CDR3 is 16 amino acids long. This CDR3 reads CVCRTLTVVFSYEQYF. As DNA, the CDR3 is TGTGTCTGCCGCACCCTGACAGTGGTGTTTTCCTACGAGCAGTACTTC.

This clonotype was detected many times. The chain joins TRBV6-2 or TRBV6-3 to TRBJ1-6, with a weak D call TRBD1 (6 bases). CDR3 length: 15 amino acids. CDR1 MNHEY and CDR2 SVGEGT come from the germline V gene. V dropped 6 bases and J dropped 9 bases, with 18 bases sitting between them. CDR3 sequence: CASRADGGWGSPLHF. In DNA form, the CDR3 reads TGTGCCAGCAGGGCCGACGGGGGCTGGGGTTCACCCCTCCACTTT.

The genes are TRBV7-9 and TRBJ2-5; D is possibly TRBD1 (6 bases). V lost 2 bases and J 5 bases, leaving 15 bases between the germline ends. Germline V gene lookup returns CDR1 SEHNR and CDR2 FQNEAQ (reference sequence). The CDR3 runs to 15 residues. CDR3 coding DNA: TGTGCCAGCAGCTTACCACCAGGGGAGAGGGAGACCCAGTACTTC. Its translation: CASSLPPGERETQYF.

The genes are TRBV12-3 or TRBV12-4 and TRBJ1-5, with TRBD1 matching 8 bases. This CDR3 has 15 amino acids. The ends lost 6 bases at V and 3 bases at J; junction bases unmatched: 7. The CDR3 nucleotides are TGTGCCAGCAGCCACAGGGGGGAGGTCAATCAGCCCCAGCATTTT. Its translation: CASSHRGEVNQPQHF.

This clonotype was seen at least ten times. The V and J genes are TRBV9 and TRBJ1-1; no clear D. CDR1 is SGDLS, CDR2 YYNGEE, per germline. V gave up 6 bases and J gave up 1 base, with 10 bases separating them. The CDR3 extends over 13 amino acids. The DNA of the CDR3 is TGTGCCAGCACCCTAGTCCAGAACACTGAAGCTTTCTTT. Translation: CASTLVQNTEAFF.

This clonotype was picked up many times. The rearrangement joins TRBV12-3 or TRBV12-4 to TRBJ1-1, with D possibly TRBD1 on 5 matching bases. This CDR3 spans 16 amino acids. Trimming took off 5 bases at V and 3 bases at J, with 19 bases between the two ends. The CDR3: CASSRSPGTGDTEAFF. Here the CDR3 DNA reads TGTGCCAGCAGTAGGAGCCCCGGGACGGGGGACACTGAAGCTTTCTTT.

Ten or more counts support this clonotype. The gene calls are TRBV6-1 and TRBJ1-5, with no clear D. The V gene lost 3 bases and the J gene lost 0 bases, with 12 bases spanning the gap. The CDR3 length is 16 residues. Germline-derived CDR1 and CDR2 are MNHNS and SASEGT. The CDR3 bases are TGTGCCAGCAGTGAGGGAGACGGGTATAGCAATCAGCCCCAGCATTTT. Translating it yields CASSEGDGYSNQPQHF.

This clonotype was seen repeatedly, ten times or more. The V call is TRBV6-5, the J call TRBJ2-7; a possible D gene is TRBD1 (5 bases). Per the germline V gene, CDR1 is MNHEY and CDR2 is SVGAGI. The length of the CDR3 is 15 residues. Trimming cost V 1 base and J 2 bases, with 12 bases left between them. In DNA form, the CDR3 reads TGTGCCAGCAGTTACTTACTCCAGGGAACCTACGAGCAGTACTTC. As protein: CASSYLLQGTYEQYF.

This clonotype turned up a few times. The CDR3 nucleotides read TGTGCCAGCAGTTACTCAATAGGGGAAGCTTTCTTT. Amino acids: CASSYSIGEAFF. The chain links TRBV6-2 or TRBV6-3 to TRBJ1-1, with no clear D. Trimming pared 0 bases from V and 8 bases from J, leaving 7 bases between. Germline loops: CDR1 MNHEY, CDR2 SVGEGT. The CDR3 extends over 12 amino acids.

Ten or more counts support this clonotype. This chain connects TRBV28 to TRBJ1-5, with D perhaps TRBD1 (5 bases). Trimming took 7 bases from V and 0 from J, leaving 19 bases between them. CDR1 is MDHEN and CDR2 is SYDVKM in the germline V gene. The CDR3 runs 17 residues. CDR3 sequence reads: CASTPLFREYSNQPQHF. The CDR3, as DNA: TGTGCCAGCACTCCACTATTCAGGGAATATAGCAATCAGCCCCAGCATTTT.

This clonotype occurred a few times. The V and J genes are TRBV19 and TRBJ2-7; TRBD1 matches at 8 bases. This CDR3 has 16 amino acids. J lost 3 bases, V lost 2 bases, and 9 bases had no gene match. Germline values: CDR1 LNHDA, CDR2 SQIVND (reference sequence). The CDR3 loop is CASSIPGTGRGYEQYF. CDR3 DNA: TGTGCCAGTAGTATACCCGGGACAGGACGGGGCTACGAGCAGTACTTC.

This clonotype was detected ten times or more. CDR3 sequence reads: CASSEGLGSPLHF. In DNA form, the CDR3 reads TGTGCCAGCAGTGAAGGGTTGGGTTCACCCCTCCACTTT. The V call is TRBV2, the J call TRBJ1-6; D is ambiguous. The CDR3 consists of 13 residues. CDR1 and CDR2 from the germline V gene are SNHLY and FYNNEI. Trimming removed 1 base at V and 9 bases at J, with 7 bases between.

This clonotype was seen many times. This rearrangement joins TRBV27 to TRBJ1-1; D is undetermined. CDR1 and CDR2 from the germline V gene are MNHEY and SMNVEV (reference sequence). The V end lost 5 bases, the J end lost 10 bases, and 11 bases lay between the germline ends. This CDR3 contains 11 residues. The CDR3 spells CASSKAGRAFF. CDR3 sequence (DNA): TGTGCCAGCAGTAAGGCGGGTAGAGCTTTCTTT.

The chain recombines TRBV19 with TRBJ2-7; 8 nucleotides line up with TRBD1. The CDR3 sequence is 15 residues long. V lost 0 bases, J lost 2 bases, and 3 bases stayed unmatched. CDR1 is LNHDA, CDR2 SQIVND, per germline (reference sequence). This chain's CDR3 is CASSIEDRETYEQYF. In DNA, the CDR3 is TGTGCCAGTAGTATAGAGGACAGGGAAACCTACGAGCAGTACTTC.

This clonotype was picked up many times. This chain uses TRBV6-2 or TRBV6-3 with TRBJ1-1; TRBD1 is a possible D gene (5 bases). The V end lost 6 bases, the J end lost 6 bases, and 20 bases lay between the germline ends. The germline V gene has CDR1 MNHEY and CDR2 SVGEGT. The CDR3 extends over 15 amino acids. The CDR3: CASSRDRVYGSEAFF. As DNA, the CDR3 is TGTGCCAGCAGCAGGGATCGGGTTTACGGGTCTGAAGCTTTCTTT.

V usage is TRBV7-2 and J usage is TRBJ2-6; 13 positions match TRBD2. Germline V gene sequence: CDR1 SGHTA, CDR2 FQGNSA. J gave up 4 bases and V 2 bases, and 14 bases lay outside the gene matches. The CDR3 totals 21 residues. CDR3 nucleotides: TGTGCCAGCAGCTTACCCAGGACTAGCGGGGGAAGGGCTTTAGGGGCCAACGTCCTGACTTTC. Translation gives CASSLPRTSGGRALGANVLTF.

This clonotype occurred many times. V gene TRBV6-2 or TRBV6-3 combines with J gene TRBJ1-6, with 8 bases aligning to TRBD1. Per the germline V gene, CDR1 is MNHEY and CDR2 is SVGEGT. Trimming removed 6 bases from V and 7 bases from J; junction bases left unmatched: 8. This CDR3 spans 15 amino acids. In DNA form, the CDR3 reads TGTGCCAGCAGCTCACCCGGGACAGGCAATTCACCCCTCCACTTT. Residues: CASSSPGTGNSPLHF.

The chain is built from TRBV2 and TRBJ1-1; 10 bases agree with TRBD1. CDR3 length: 14 residues. Germline V gene data show CDR1 as SNHLY and CDR2 as FYNNEI. V trimming: 6 bases; J trimming: 5 bases; junction bases outside the gene matches: 6. The CDR3 loop reads CASRRTGGLTEAFF. CDR3 nucleotide sequence: TGTGCCAGCAGGCGGACAGGGGGACTAACTGAAGCTTTCTTT.

This clonotype was detected ten times or more. The rearrangement uses TRBV20-1 and TRBJ2-5; TRBD2 matches at 8 bases. Trimming took 7 bases from V and 1 from J; bases not matched to a gene: 5. Germline CDR1 is DFQATT and CDR2 is SNEGSKA (reference sequence). This CDR3 is built from 13 residues. The CDR3 DNA reads as TGCAGTGGGGGGCGGGGGGCCCAAGAGACCCAGTACTTC. As protein: CSGGRGAQETQYF.

This clonotype was detected many times. The chain couples TRBV2 to TRBJ2-7; 7 nucleotides match TRBD1. Germline trimming cut 6 bases from V and 0 bases from J; bases unmatched to any gene: 8. This CDR3 spans 15 amino acids. Germline CDR1 SNHLY, CDR2 FYNNEI. DNA of the CDR3: TGTGCCAGCAGAACCAGTGGGGACAGCTCCTACGAGCAGTACTTC. It is translated as CASRTSGDSSYEQYF.

This clonotype was counted at least ten times. The V gene is TRBV20-1, the J gene TRBJ2-7; 7 bases agree with TRBD2. V gave up 6 bases and J gave up 3 bases; unmatched junction bases: 11. The CDR3 runs to 14 residues. CDR1 is DFQATT and CDR2 is SNEGSKA in the germline V gene (reference sequence). The CDR3 spells CSAQLAGEGYEQYF. CDR3 bases: TGCAGTGCCCAGCTCGCGGGGGAAGGCTACGAGCAGTACTTC.

In its sample, this clonotype was seen many times. The chain joins TRBV3-1 to TRBJ1-1; D is perhaps TRBD1 (6 bases). Germline V CDR1 and CDR2: LGHDT, YNNKEL (reference sequence). Trimming pared 3 bases from V and 0 bases from J, leaving 17 bases between. This CDR3 is 17 amino acids long. The CDR3 loop reads CASSQGGGISVNTEAFF. CDR3 in DNA: TGTGCCAGCAGCCAGGGTGGGGGCATTTCTGTGAACACTGAAGCTTTCTTT.

Note on this clonotype: Given a much more abundant clone one base away, this may be a read error. This chain connects TRBV6-1 to TRBJ1-5; weak D call: TRBD1 (5 bases). The CDR3 has 13 amino acids. V was clipped by 8 bases and J by 4 bases, with 12 bases between them. Germline V gives CDR1 MNHNS, CDR2 SASEGT. CDR3 DNA sequence: TGTGCCAGCGTGACAGCCGTAAATCAGCCCCAGCATTTT. Its translation: CASVTAVNQPQHF.

With respect to this clonotype: Relative to the germline gene, one junction end is altered; a read error may explain this. V usage is TRBV3-1 and J usage is TRBJ2-2; weak D call: TRBD1 (5 bases). The CDR3 runs to 14 residues. Germline CDR1 LGHDT, CDR2 YNNKEL (reference sequence). The CDR3 region has the DNA TGTGTCAGCAGCCAAGGCAGGGCCACCGGGGAGCTGTTTTTT. This gives the protein CVSSQGRATGELFF.

This clonotype was recorded many times. This chain connects TRBV7-9 to TRBJ2-5; D is perhaps TRBD1 (6 bases). V lost 5 bases and J 5 bases, leaving 15 bases between the germline ends. The CDR3 length is 14 residues. From germline, CDR1 is SEHNR and CDR2 FQNEAQ (reference sequence). CDR3 sequence reads: CASSGGRVVETQYF. CDR3 in DNA: TGTGCCAGCAGCGGGGGCAGGGTCGTGGAGACCCAGTACTTC. The variable domain in full, with the rest retrieved from reference TRBV7-9 and TRBJ2-5, is DTGVSQNPRHKITKRGQNVTFRCDPISEHNRLYWYRQTLGQGPEFLTYFQNEAQLEKSRLLSDRFSAERPKGSFSTLEIQRTEQGDSAMYLCASSGGRVVETQYFGPGTRLLVL.

This clonotype was counted at least ten times. V and J are TRBV6-1 and TRBJ1-5; TRBD1 might be the D (5 bases). There are 14 residues in the CDR3. Germline CDR1 reads MNHNS; CDR2 reads SASEGT. Trimming pared 6 bases from V and 10 bases from J, leaving 19 bases between. The DNA of the CDR3 is TGTGCCAGCAGGATGACAGTGGCAATCGGTCCCCAGCATTTT. It is translated as CASRMTVAIGPQHF.

This clonotype was observed many times. The rearrangement joins TRBV20-1 to TRBJ1-1, with D tentatively TRBD1 (5 bases). Germline V gene data show CDR1 as DFQATT and CDR2 as SNEGSKA (reference sequence). Trimming took 6 bases from V and 1 from J, leaving 12 bases between them. CDR3 length: 13 amino acids. CDR3 nucleotide sequence: TGCAGTGCCAGGGATATGGAGAACACTGAAGCTTTCTTT. As protein: CSARDMENTEAFF.